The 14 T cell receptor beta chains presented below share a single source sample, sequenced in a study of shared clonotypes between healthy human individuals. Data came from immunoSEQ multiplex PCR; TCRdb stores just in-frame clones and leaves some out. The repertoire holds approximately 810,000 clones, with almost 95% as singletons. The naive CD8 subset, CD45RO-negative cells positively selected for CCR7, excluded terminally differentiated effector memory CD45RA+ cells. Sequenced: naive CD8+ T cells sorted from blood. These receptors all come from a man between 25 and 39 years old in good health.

The CDR3 here is CASSLLGGTEQYF. CDR3 DNA sequence: TGCGCCAGCAGCCTTCTAGGCGGGACAGAGCAGTACTTC. The chain links TRBV4-1 to TRBJ2-7; possibly TRBD1 or TRBD2 for D (6 bases each). V lost 4 bases and J 7 bases, leaving 14 bases between the germline ends. This CDR3 comprises 13 residues. Germline CDR1 is MGHRA and CDR2 is YSYEKL.

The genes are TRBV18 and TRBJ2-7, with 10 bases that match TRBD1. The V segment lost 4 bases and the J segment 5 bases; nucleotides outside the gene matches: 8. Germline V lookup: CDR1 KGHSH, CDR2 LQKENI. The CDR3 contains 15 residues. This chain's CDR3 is CASSLRTGGPHEQYF. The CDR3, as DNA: TGTGCCAGCTCACTCCGGACAGGGGGACCTCACGAGCAGTACTTC.

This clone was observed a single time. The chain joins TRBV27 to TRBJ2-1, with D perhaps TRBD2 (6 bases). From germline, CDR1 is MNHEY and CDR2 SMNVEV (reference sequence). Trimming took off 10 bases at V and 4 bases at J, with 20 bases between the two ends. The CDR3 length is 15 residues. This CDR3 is CATRGGGTTYNEQFF. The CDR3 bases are TGTGCCACCCGGGGCGGAGGGACGACATACAATGAGCAGTTCTTC.

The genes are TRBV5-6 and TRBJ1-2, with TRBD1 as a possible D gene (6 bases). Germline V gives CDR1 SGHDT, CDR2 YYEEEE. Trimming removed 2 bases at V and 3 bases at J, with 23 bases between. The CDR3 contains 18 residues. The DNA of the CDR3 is TGTGCCAGCAGCTTTTTTCCTTTATCGGGGGCAGGGGACTATGGCTACACCTTC. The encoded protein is CASSFFPLSGAGDYGYTF.

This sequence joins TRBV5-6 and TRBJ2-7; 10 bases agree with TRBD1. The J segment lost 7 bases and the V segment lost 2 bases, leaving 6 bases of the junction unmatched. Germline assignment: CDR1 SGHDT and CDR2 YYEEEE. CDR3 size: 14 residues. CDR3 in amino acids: CASSFGQGVSEQYF. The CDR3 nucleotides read TGTGCCAGCAGCTTCGGACAGGGGGTTTCTGAGCAGTACTTC.

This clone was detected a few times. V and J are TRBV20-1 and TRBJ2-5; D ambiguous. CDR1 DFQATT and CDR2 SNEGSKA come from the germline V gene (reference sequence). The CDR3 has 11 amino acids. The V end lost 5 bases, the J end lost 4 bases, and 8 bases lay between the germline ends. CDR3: CSAHQVETQYF. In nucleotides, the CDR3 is TGCAGTGCTCATCAGGTAGAGACCCAGTACTTC.

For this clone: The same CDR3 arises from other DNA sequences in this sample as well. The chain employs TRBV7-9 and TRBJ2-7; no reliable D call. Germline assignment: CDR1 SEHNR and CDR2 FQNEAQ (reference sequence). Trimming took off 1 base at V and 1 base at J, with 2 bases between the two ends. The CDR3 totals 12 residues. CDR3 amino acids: CASSLGSYEQYF. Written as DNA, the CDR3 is TGTGCCAGCAGCTTAGGATCCTACGAGCAGTACTTC.

The CDR3 nucleotides are TGCAGCGGCCGGGACAGGGGCTACGAGCAGTACTTC. It specifies CSGRDRGYEQYF. The chain combines TRBV29-1 with TRBJ2-7; TRBD1 matches 10 bases. This CDR3 contains 12 residues. V gave up 7 bases and J gave up 3 bases; unmatched junction bases: 3. Per germline, CDR1 SQVTM and CDR2 ANQGSEA.

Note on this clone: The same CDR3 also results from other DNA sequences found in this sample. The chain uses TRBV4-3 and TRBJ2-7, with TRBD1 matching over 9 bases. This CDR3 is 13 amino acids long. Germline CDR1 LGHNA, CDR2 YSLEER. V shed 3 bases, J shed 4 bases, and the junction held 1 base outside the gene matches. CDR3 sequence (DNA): TGCGCCAGCAGCCACGACAGGGGGTACGAGCAGTACTTC. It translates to CASSHDRGYEQYF.

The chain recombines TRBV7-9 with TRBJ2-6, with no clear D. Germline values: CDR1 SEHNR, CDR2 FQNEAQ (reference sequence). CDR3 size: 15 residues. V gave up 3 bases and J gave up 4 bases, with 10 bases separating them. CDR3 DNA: TGTGCCAGCAGCTTTACCCCCCTGGGGGCCAACGTCCTGACTTTC. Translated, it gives CASSFTPLGANVLTF. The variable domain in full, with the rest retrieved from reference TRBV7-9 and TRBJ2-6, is DTGVSQNPRHKITKRGQNVTFRCDPISEHNRLYWYRQTLGQGPEFLTYFQNEAQLEKSRLLSDRFSAERPKGSFSTLEIQRTEQGDSAMYLCASSFTPLGANVLTFGAGSRLTVL.

The CDR3 DNA reads as TGTGCCAGCAGCCAAGACGGCCGGGGAATTTACGAAAACGGGAGGGCCTACAATGAGCAGTTCTTC. Its protein product is CASSQDGRGIYENGRAYNEQFF. J is TRBJ2-1 and V is TRBV14; 8 bases align to TRBD2. The CDR3 spans 22 residues. J lost 2 bases, V lost 0 bases, and 21 bases had no gene match. Per the germline V gene, CDR1 is SGHDN and CDR2 is FVKESK.

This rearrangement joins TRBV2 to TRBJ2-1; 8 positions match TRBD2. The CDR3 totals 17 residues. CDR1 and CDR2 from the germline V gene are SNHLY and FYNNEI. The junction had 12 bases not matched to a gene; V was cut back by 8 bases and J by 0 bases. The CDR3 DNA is TGTGCCAGCTCCCTATTTAAGAGCGGGAGCTCCTACAATGAGCAGTTCTTC. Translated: CASSLFKSGSSYNEQFF.

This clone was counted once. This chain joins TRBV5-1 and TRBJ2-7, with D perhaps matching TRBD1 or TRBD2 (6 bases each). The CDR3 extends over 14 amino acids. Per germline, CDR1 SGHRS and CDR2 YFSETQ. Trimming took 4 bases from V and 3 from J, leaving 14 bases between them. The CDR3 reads CASSPEGGGYEQYF. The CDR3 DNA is TGCGCCAGCAGCCCCGAGGGGGGTGGCTACGAGCAGTACTTC.

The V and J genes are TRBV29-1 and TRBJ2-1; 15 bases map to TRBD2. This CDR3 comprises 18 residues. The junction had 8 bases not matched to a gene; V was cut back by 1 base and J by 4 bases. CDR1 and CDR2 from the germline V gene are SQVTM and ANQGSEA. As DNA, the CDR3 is TGCAGCGTTGAAGGGACTAGCGGGAGGGGCGAGGGTTACAATGAGCAGTTCTTC. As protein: CSVEGTSGRGEGYNEQFF.